This passage covers 14 T cell receptor beta chains from one sample sequenced in a study of shared clonotypes between healthy human individuals. TCRdb's copy holds only in-frame clones and misses some; the assay was immunoSEQ multiplex PCR. The repertoire holds roughly 76,000 clones, 62% seen once, with 51% in the top ten. The sample consisted of memory CD8+ T cells sorted from blood. The subset is: CD45RO+ cells pooled with CCR7-negative TemRA cells. These receptors were collected from a man between 25 and 39 years old in good health.

In its sample, this clone was seen many times. Other DNA sequences in this specimen translate into the identical CDR3. The rearrangement uses TRBV4-2 and TRBJ2-4; no firm D call. V lost 4 bases and J 5 bases, leaving 15 bases between the germline ends. CDR1 and CDR2 from the germline V gene are LGHNA and YNFKEQ. The CDR3 has 15 residues. The CDR3 reads CASSRDNADQNIQYF. Written as DNA, the CDR3 is TGTGCCAGCAGCCGAGACAACGCAGATCAAAACATTCAGTACTTC.

The chain recombines TRBV10-3 with TRBJ2-7, with D possibly TRBD1 on 5 matching bases. With 7 bases removed from V and 1 base from J, the gap between germline ends came to 8 bases. The germline gives CDR1 ENHRY, CDR2 SYGVKD. There are 12 residues in the CDR3. The CDR3 DNA is TGTGCCATCAAGGACATTTCCTACGAGCAGTACTTC. Amino acids: CAIKDISYEQYF.

The chain links TRBV6-5 to TRBJ2-7; 11 bases are a match to TRBD2. V was pared by 5 bases and J by 0 bases, with 3 bases of the junction left unmatched. This CDR3 region has 15 residues. Germline V gene lookup returns CDR1 MNHEY and CDR2 SVGAGI. The CDR3 sequence is CASSATSGSSYEQYF. DNA for the CDR3: TGTGCCAGCAGTGCTACTAGCGGGAGCTCCTACGAGCAGTACTTC.

The chain uses TRBV5-1 and TRBJ2-7, with TRBD2 identical over 7 bases. The CDR3 contains 16 residues. The germline V gene has CDR1 SGHRS and CDR2 YFSETQ. J was trimmed by 6 bases and V by 0 bases; bases with no gene match: 12. The chain's CDR3 is CASSLVVAGTGREQYF. CDR3 bases: TGCGCCAGCAGCTTGGTGGTAGCGGGCACCGGGCGCGAGCAGTACTTC.

This clone came up a few times. V is TRBV28 and J is TRBJ2-3, with D unresolved. V dropped 2 bases and J dropped 1 base, with 10 bases sitting between them. The CDR3 is 15 amino acids. Germline V gives CDR1 MDHEN, CDR2 SYDVKM. This CDR3 is CASSLRSYGTDTQYF. The CDR3 DNA reads TGTGCCAGCAGTTTACGGTCTTACGGCACAGATACGCAGTATTTT.

The J gene is TRBJ2-5, the V gene TRBV10-3; 7 nucleotides line up with TRBD2. V was pared by 8 bases and J by 5 bases, with 17 bases of the junction left unmatched. CDR3 length equals 16 residues. Per the germline V gene, CDR1 is ENHRY and CDR2 is SYGVKD. DNA of the CDR3: TGTGCCATCGGCGGGGGTCCGATGGGGAGTGAGGAGACCCAGTACTTC. It yields the protein CAIGGGPMGSEETQYF.

The chain employs TRBV27 and TRBJ2-7, with D tentatively TRBD2 (6 bases). Between the trimmed V and J ends, which lost 8 bases and 6 bases, there was a span of 23 bases. Per germline, CDR1 MNHEY and CDR2 SMNVEV (reference sequence). The CDR3 has 15 residues. The CDR3 DNA is TGTGCCAGCGGCCGTCGACTAGTGCCAGGTTTCGAGCAGTACTTC. It translates to CASGRRLVPGFEQYF.

The CDR3 spells CASSPRDTQYF. CDR3 coding DNA: TGTGCCAGCAGCCCTCGGGATACGCAGTATTTT. The rearrangement uses TRBV7-2 and TRBJ2-3; unclear D gene. The germline V gene has CDR1 SGHTA and CDR2 FQGNSA. Between the trimmed V and J ends, which lost 5 bases and 6 bases, there was a span of 6 bases. The CDR3 runs to 11 residues.

This rearrangement joins TRBV7-4 to TRBJ1-1; D uncertain. The CDR3 loop spans 12 amino acids. V lost 6 bases, J lost 3 bases, and 8 bases lay in between. Germline CDR1 is SGHVT and CDR2 is SQSDAQ. Here the CDR3 reads CASSRGYTEAFF. The CDR3 bases are TGTGCCAGCAGTCGAGGGTACACTGAAGCTTTCTTT.

The V gene is TRBV2, the J gene TRBJ1-1; D uncertain. The CDR3 sequence is 14 residues long. Trimming left V 1 base short and J 1 base short, with 7 bases between. Germline V CDR1 and CDR2: SNHLY, FYNNEI. CDR3: CASSEVVENTEAFF. CDR3 in DNA: TGTGCCAGCAGTGAAGTAGTAGAGAACACTGAAGCTTTCTTT.

The V gene is TRBV5-2, the J gene TRBJ2-7; TRBD1, as called in the table, went unchecked against the DNA. TRBV5-2 has pseudogene status. The CDR3 has 13 amino acids. The CDR3 DNA reads as TGTGCCAGCAGCCACGCCCGGGACAGGGATGTACACTTC. Residues: CASSHARDRDVHF.

The chain links TRBV7-7 to TRBJ2-1, with D unresolved. Trimming stripped 1 base from V and 8 bases from J, with 12 bases between. The CDR3 is 14 residues long. Germline CDR1 is SSHAT and CDR2 is FNYEAQ (reference sequence). CDR3 bases: TGTGCCAGCAGCTTAGGAGGTGTGTTCGATGAGCAGTTCTTC. Translation gives CASSLGGVFDEQFF.

This clone has a single count. J is TRBJ1-4 and V is TRBV7-9; 7 positions match TRBD1. The CDR3 has 15 residues. Germline assignment: CDR1 SEHNR and CDR2 FQNEAQ (reference sequence). J lost 6 bases, V lost 5 bases, and 9 bases had no gene match. As DNA, the CDR3 is TGTGCCAGCAGCCCAATACAGGGGATAGATGAAAAACTGTTTTTT. It is translated as CASSPIQGIDEKLFF.

This clone was recorded a few times. This chain connects TRBV10-3 to TRBJ2-1, with TRBD2 matching 8 bases. Germline-derived CDR1 and CDR2 are ENHRY and SYGVKD. The J segment lost 0 bases and the V segment lost 3 bases, leaving 10 bases of the junction unmatched. This CDR3 is built from 18 residues. CDR3 in DNA: TGTGCCATCAGTGAACCCCTCATTAGCGGGAACTCCTACAATGAGCAGTTCTTC. Translating gives CAISEPLISGNSYNEQFF.